These 7 T cell receptor beta chains originate from one sample sequenced in a study of cytomegalovirus exposure and HLA in healthy donors. PCR primers comprised 60 Vbeta and 13 Jbeta primers. The data were produced by immunoSEQ multiplex PCR, yet TCRdb's version contains in-frame clones alone and is incomplete. In all, the sample yields some 30,000 clones. The sample taken for sequencing was PBMCs. Receptor source: a woman between 40 and 55 years old in good health and CMV-seropositive.

CDR3 in amino acids: CASRRERSTDTQYF. CDR3 in DNA: TGTGCCAGCAGGCGGGAGAGGAGCACAGATACGCAGTATTTT. The chain recombines TRBV5-8 with TRBJ2-3; 7 bases line up with TRBD2. V was clipped by 5 bases and J by 0 bases; unmatched bases: 3. Per the germline V gene, CDR1 is SGHTS and CDR2 is YDEGEE. The CDR3 has 14 residues.

CDR3 loop: CASSIAGIYEQYF. The CDR3 region has the DNA TGTGCCAGTAGTATCGCAGGGATCTACGAGCAGTACTTC. The rearrangement uses TRBV19 and TRBJ2-7, with D possibly matching TRBD1 (5 bases). Germline CDR1 LNHDA, CDR2 SQIVND (reference sequence). The CDR3 runs to 13 residues. The germline V and J ends were trimmed by 3 bases and 3 bases, with 9 bases remaining between them. Full variable domain (remainder filled in from reference TRBV19 and TRBJ2-7): DGGITQSPKYLFRKEGQNVTLSCEQNLNHDAMYWYRQDPGQGLRLIYYSQIVNDFQKGDIAEGYSVSREKKESFPLTVTSAQKNPTAFYLCASSIAGIYEQYFGPGTRLTVT.

This chain connects TRBV28 to TRBJ1-1; TRBD1 is a possible D gene (6 bases). Germline lookup yields CDR1 MDHEN and CDR2 SYDVKM. V was cut by 5 bases and J by 1 base, with 11 bases left in between. CDR3 size: 14 residues. The CDR3 nucleotides are TGTGCCAGCAGTCTTCAACAGGGGAACACTGAAGCTTTCTTT. It codes for CASSLQQGNTEAFF.

V and J are TRBV6-6 and TRBJ2-3, with a weak D call TRBD2 (5 bases). V shed 6 bases and J shed 9 bases, with 19 bases lying between them. Germline V gene lookup returns CDR1 MNHNY and CDR2 SVGAGI (reference sequence). The CDR3 runs to 14 residues. This chain's CDR3 is CASSNHWTGKTQYF. DNA for the CDR3: TGTGCCAGCAGCAATCACTGGACTGGAAAAACGCAGTATTTT.

As regards this clone: One junction end does not reproduce the germline sequence, and a read error may be involved. The genes are TRBV30 and TRBJ2-5; TRBD2 aligns across 7 bases. The CDR3 runs to 18 residues. Germline assignment: CDR1 GTSNPN and CDR2 SVGIG (reference sequence). In nucleotides, the CDR3 is TGTGCCTGGAGTGTACGATCCTTCGGCCGGGGGGATCAAGAGAACCAGTACTTC. Its translation: CAWSVRSFGRGDQENQYF. Together with reference TRBV30 and TRBJ2-5, the CDR3 gives the full variable domain: SQTIHQWPATLVQPVGSPLSLECTVEGTSNPNLYWYRQAAGRGLQLLFYSVGIGQISSEVPQNLSASRPQDRQFILSSKKLLLSDSGFYLCAWSVRSFGRGDQENQYFGPGTRLLVL.

The chain uses TRBV15 and TRBJ2-1, with TRBD2 matching over 7 bases. The CDR3 covers 15 residues. Losses at the gene ends were 3 bases for V and 7 bases for J; bases not matched to a gene: 9. Per germline, CDR1 LNHNV and CDR2 YYDKDF (reference sequence). The CDR3: CATSSAWLAENEQFF. CDR3 DNA: TGTGCCACCAGCAGTGCGTGGCTAGCGGAGAATGAGCAGTTCTTC. The full variable domain, in which reference TRBV15 and TRBJ2-1 provide the parts outside the CDR3, is DAMVIQNPRYQVTQFGKPVTLSCSQTLNHNVMYWYQQKSSQAPKLLFHYYDKDFNNEADTPDNFQSRRPNTSFCFLDIRSPGLGDTAMYLCATSSAWLAENEQFFGPGTRLTVL.

The CDR3: CATEPKTGPYEQYF. CDR3 sequence (DNA): TGTGCCACCGAACCCAAGACAGGCCCCTACGAGCAGTACTTC. The chain joins TRBV6-1 to TRBJ2-7; possible D gene TRBD1, 6 bases. The germline CDR1 and CDR2 sequences are MNHNS and SASEGT. Trimming pared 10 bases from V and 2 bases from J, leaving 18 bases between. The CDR3 has 14 amino acids.